The clone carrying this T cell receptor (beta chain) was recorded many times. Its antigen is not identified. This entry is derived from a study of identical twins. Study results and caveats: Carriage of fewer insertions was seen in abundant cord blood beta clonotypes, whereas memory repertoires showed none. One should note that invariant MAIT and iNKT cells could partly confound zero-insertion analyses. The study found that models underestimated out-of-frame TCR alpha sharing in monozygotic twins.

This CDR3 spans 11 amino acids. V was shortened by 5 bases and J by 6 bases, with 7 bases between the two germline ends. Unique molecular identifiers were present on the cDNA, which also gained a universal primer site by template switching. TCRdb reprocessed the 5' RACE reads via MiXCR and lists one record per CDR3 protein. This sample has hundreds of thousands of distinct CDR3 sequences, with 9% to 15% found just once. The same data also contributed to another study, on yellow fever vaccine responses in identical twins.

Source material: CD8+ T cells sorted from blood. The TCR originated in a woman younger than 35 in good health. The chain recombines TRBV12-3 or TRBV12-4 with TRBJ1-1; D possibly corresponds to TRBD1 (5 bases). The CDR3 nucleotides are TGTGCCAGCAGTATGGGGGCTGAAGCTTTCTTT. Translating it yields CASSMGAEAFF.